These T cell receptor beta chains were read from a single sample in a study of molecular identifiers for immune sequencing clone quantification. In TCRdb, the PCR reads were re-called with MiXCR into one record per CDR3 protein. The sample lists fewer than 75,000 distinct CDR3 sequences; around 17% were seen once. The sample was naive CD8+ T cells from blood, with Jurkat cell RNA spiked in. The receptors here all came from a human donor in good health. Some libraries in this study had Jurkat cell RNA spiked in. The CDR3 runs from the conserved cysteine through the conserved F or W. D genes are given only for firm matches. Clone size is shown for a subset of rows, as once, few, many or a class of expanded clone.

many,TRBV28,TRBJ1-5,NA,CASTYIPGRSNQPQHF,TGTGCCAGCACCTACATCCCGGGAAGAAGCAATCAGCCCCAGCATTTT
many,TRBV6-5,TRBJ2-7,NA,CASSPGQRYEQYF,TGTGCCAGCAGTCCGGGACAACGCTACGAGCAGTACTTC
NA,TRBV7-9,TRBJ2-7,NA,CASSLAGGHGSWEQYF,TGTGCCAGCAGCTTAGCAGGTGGACACGGATCCTGGGAGCAGTACTTC
many,TRBV7-9,TRBJ2-7,TRBD2,CASSLATSGSGYEQYF,TGTGCCAGCAGCTTAGCTACTAGCGGGAGTGGGTACGAGCAGTACTTC
many,TRBV23-1,TRBJ1-5,TRBD1,CASSQSWDRGKTQPQHF,TGCGCCAGCAGTCAATCGTGGGACAGGGGCAAAACTCAGCCCCAGCATTTT
many,TRBV6-2/TRBV6-3,TRBJ2-7,NA,CASSPPSPVYEQYF,TGTGCCAGCAGCCCCCCAAGTCCCGTCTACGAGCAGTACTTC
many,TRBV5-1,TRBJ2-2,NA,CASSFLTARGATKNTGELFF,TGCGCCAGCAGCTTTTTAACGGCACGGGGGGCAACGAAAAACACCGGGGAGCTGTTTTTT
many,TRBV2,TRBJ2-7,NA,CASSDPDSAQTSYEQYF,TGTGCCAGCAGTGATCCCGACAGTGCCCAGACCTCCTACGAGCAGTACTTC
NA,TRBV5-4,TRBJ2-4,TRBD2,CASSLPPGTSGRDGLVDIQYF,TGTGCCAGCAGCTTACCCCCCGGGACTAGCGGGAGGGACGGTTTAGTAGACATTCAGTACTTC
NA,TRBV7-2,TRBJ2-1,TRBD2,CASSSSGSGGNEQFF,TGTGCCAGCAGTTCTAGCGGGAGTGGAGGAAATGAGCAGTTCTTC
many,TRBV28,TRBJ2-4,NA,CASSLYSPGKNIQYF,TGTGCCAGCAGTTTATACAGTCCAGGAAAAAACATTCAGTACTTC
NA,TRBV7-6,TRBJ2-2,NA,CASSPGQGQTGKLFF,TGTGCCAGCAGCCCCGGGCAGGGCCAAACCGGGAAGCTGTTTTTT
many,TRBV3-1,TRBJ2-7,NA,CASSQGSSGRSYEQYF,TGTGCCAGCAGCCAAGGATCGAGCGGGCGTTCCTACGAGCAGTACTTC
many,TRBV20-1,TRBJ2-7,TRBD2,CSARGTSGNYAYEQCF,TGCAGTGCTAGAGGGACTAGCGGTAACTACGCCTACGAGCAGTGCTTC
many,TRBV28,TRBJ2-3,TRBD1,CASIRGFTDTQYF,TGTGCCAGCATCAGGGGGTTCACAGATACGCAGTATTTT
many,TRBV20-1,TRBJ2-3,NA,CSAPGLITDTQYF,TGCAGTGCTCCGGGCCTTATCACAGATACGCAGTATTTT
many,TRBV29-1,TRBJ2-2,NA,CSVEGTTNTGELFF,TGCAGCGTTGAAGGGACAACGAACACCGGGGAGCTGTTTTTT
many,TRBV7-6,TRBJ2-3,NA,CASSSLPWDDTDTQYF,TGTGCCAGCAGCTCCCTTCCATGGGATGACACAGATACGCAGTATTTT
few,TRBV2,TRBJ2-1,TRBD2,CALAMSSGRENEQFF,TGTGCCTTAGCAATGAGTAGCGGGAGGGAAAATGAGCAGTTCTTC
many,TRBV14,TRBJ2-7,NA,CASSAGGVGFTYEQYF,TGTGCCAGCAGCGCCGGGGGAGTTGGGTTCACCTACGAGCAGTACTTC
NA,TRBV12-3/TRBV12-4,TRBJ1-3,NA,CASRDSTSGNTIYF,TGTGCCAGCAGGGACAGCACCTCTGGAAACACCATATATTTT
few,TRBV6-2/TRBV6-3,TRBJ2-2,NA,CASSYLTLSAGELFF,TGTGCCAGCAGTTACCTGACACTCTCGGCGGGGGAGCTGTTTTTT
NA,TRBV6-1,TRBJ1-5,NA,CASTRRGDQPQHF,TGTGCCAGCACGCGTCGCGGAGATCAGCCCCAGCATTTT
many,TRBV10-3,TRBJ2-7,NA,CAIRGTSDSYEQYF,TGTGCCATCAGAGGTACATCGGACTCCTACGAGCAGTACTTC
NA,TRBV7-8,TRBJ1-5,TRBD1,CASSYLGIGTGLLQPQHF,TGTGCCAGCAGCTACCTCGGGATTGGGACAGGGCTTCTGCAGCCCCAGCATTTT
many,TRBV20-1,TRBJ1-6,NA,CSARDRGSPYNSPLHF,TGCAGTGCTAGAGATCGGGGGTCCCCTTATAATTCACCCCTCCACTTT
many,TRBV27,TRBJ1-5,TRBD1,CASSPLTGQGLYSNQPQHF,TGTGCCAGCAGTCCCCTGACAGGACAGGGTCTATATAGCAATCAGCCCCAGCATTTT
many,TRBV6-1,TRBJ2-7,NA,CASSDYGGPYEQYF,TGTGCCAGCAGTGACTATGGGGGGCCCTACGAGCAGTACTTC
many,TRBV5-6,TRBJ2-1,NA,CASSLHPAANEQFF,TGTGCCAGCAGCTTGCATCCAGCGGCCAATGAGCAGTTCTTC
NA,TRBV4-1,TRBJ2-5,NA,CASSQAGTVEGTQYF,TGCGCCAGCAGCCAAGCCGGGACTGTCGAGGGGACCCAGTACTTC
many,TRBV5-1,TRBJ2-7,TRBD1,CASSLEGTGGSYEQYF,TGCGCCAGCAGCTTGGAGGGGACAGGGGGCTCCTACGAGCAGTACTTC
many,TRBV5-1,TRBJ2-3,NA,CASSLRNNFPDTQYF,TGCGCCAGCAGCTTACGAAACAATTTCCCAGATACGCAGTATTTT
NA,TRBV29-1,TRBJ2-1,NA,CSVDQGMRYNEQFF,TGCAGCGTTGATCAGGGAATGAGGTACAATGAGCAGTTCTTC
NA,TRBV7-6,TRBJ2-5,NA,CASSSTPSETQYF,TGTGCCAGCAGCTCGACCCCCTCGGAGACCCAGTACTTC
many,TRBV5-1,TRBJ2-7,TRBD1,CASSLAPGTGYYEQYF,TGCGCCAGCAGCTTGGCTCCCGGGACAGGGTACTACGAGCAGTACTTC
few,TRBV4-3,TRBJ2-7,TRBD2,CASSQDHRGLSYEQYF,TGCGCCAGCAGCCAAGACCATCGGGGACTATCCTACGAGCAGTACTTC
many,TRBV9,TRBJ2-2,TRBD2,CASSVVEAGGPGELFF,TGTGCCAGCAGCGTAGTTGAAGCGGGAGGGCCCGGGGAGCTGTTTTTT
many,TRBV11-2,TRBJ1-5,NA,CASSRTGSANQPQHF,TGTGCCAGCAGCCGCACAGGGTCGGCAAATCAGCCCCAGCATTTT
many,TRBV9,TRBJ2-2,NA,CASSVDGGVTGELFF,TGTGCCAGCAGCGTAGATGGCGGCGTCACCGGGGAGCTGTTTTTT
few,TRBV28,TRBJ1-1,NA,CASLGTGRVNTEAFF,TGTGCCAGTCTCGGGACGGGGCGGGTGAACACTGAAGCTTTCTTT
few,TRBV24-1,TRBJ2-1,TRBD2,CATSDLGTTAYNEQFF,TGTGCCACCAGTGATTTGGGGACTACCGCTTACAATGAGCAGTTCTTC
few,TRBV5-1,TRBJ2-1,NA,CASSLAKVRYNNEQFF,TGCGCCAGCAGCTTGGCCAAGGTACGCTACAACAATGAGCAGTTCTTC